A single sample gave rise to the 18 T cell receptor beta chains below, sequenced in a study of identical twins. Via MiXCR, TCRdb re-called the 5' RACE reads, giving one row per CDR3 protein. The sample shows 310,000 or so distinct CDR3 sequences, roughly 9% of them seen only once. These data were likewise used in another study, on yellow fever vaccine responses in identical twins.

The specimen sequenced was CD8+ T cells sorted from blood. These receptors originate from a woman aged 18-29 years in good health.

The chain employs TRBV11-2 and TRBJ2-2; 14 nucleotides line up with TRBD2. Germline trimming cut 0 bases from V and 7 bases from J; bases unmatched to any gene: 4. CDR1 SGHAT and CDR2 FQNNGV come from the germline V gene. This CDR3 has 17 residues. CDR3 sequence reads: CASSLDLGLAGVGELFF. The CDR3 DNA is TGTGCCAGCAGCTTAGATTTGGGACTAGCGGGAGTCGGGGAGCTGTTTTTT.

This clonotype has at least ten counts. The chain has TRBV4-2 and TRBJ2-1; D possibly corresponds to TRBD2 (7 bases). From germline, CDR1 is LGHNA and CDR2 YNFKEQ. CDR3 length: 16 residues. Trimming took 0 bases from V and 12 from J, leaving 21 bases between them. The CDR3 protein is CASSQDRGVGGEAQFF. CDR3 coding DNA: TGTGCCAGCAGCCAAGATAGGGGCGTAGGGGGGGAGGCGCAGTTCTTC.

This clonotype appeared a few times. The chain recombines TRBV6-2 or TRBV6-3 with TRBJ2-1; D remains unclear. Trimming removed 5 bases at V and 6 bases at J, with 8 bases between. From germline, CDR1 is MNHEY and CDR2 SVGEGT. This CDR3 is 12 amino acids long. CDR3 region: CASSPPSNEQFF. In DNA, the CDR3 is TGTGCCAGCAGTCCCCCAAGCAATGAGCAGTTCTTC.

This clonotype was counted a few times. The genes are TRBV19 and TRBJ2-3; TRBD1 matches at 7 bases. V was clipped by 10 bases and J by 3 bases; unmatched bases: 7. Germline V gene sequence: CDR1 LNHDA, CDR2 SQIVND (reference sequence). The CDR3 has 13 amino acids. CDR3 bases: TGTGCCACCAGGGGGAGAGGGACAGATACGCAGTATTTT. It yields the protein CATRGRGTDTQYF.

This clonotype was seen a handful of times. CDR3: CSAEGDSVNEQFF. For the CDR3, the DNA is TGCAGTGCTGAGGGTGATTCGGTCAATGAGCAGTTCTTC. V is TRBV20-1 and J is TRBJ2-1, with D tentatively TRBD2 (5 bases). V lost 5 bases to trimming and J lost 6 bases, with 14 bases between them. CDR1 DFQATT and CDR2 SNEGSKA come from the germline V gene (reference sequence). The CDR3 totals 13 residues.

The rearrangement links TRBV29-1 to TRBJ2-1, with D tentatively TRBD1 (6 bases). CDR3 length: 11 amino acids. Trimming removed 6 bases from V and 10 bases from J, with 13 bases in between. Germline CDR1 reads SQVTM; CDR2 reads ANQGSEA. The CDR3 sequence: CSVGQTGEQFF. CDR3 in DNA: TGCAGCGTAGGACAGACTGGCGAGCAGTTCTTC.

This clonotype was counted between two and nine times. This chain connects TRBV28 to TRBJ2-3, with TRBD2 identical over 7 bases. Germline CDR1 is MDHEN and CDR2 is SYDVKM. The CDR3 loop spans 16 amino acids. Trimming cost V 3 bases and J 1 base; bases outside gene matches: 7. CDR3 coding DNA: TGTGCCAGCAGTTTGGAGGAGCGGGATGGCACAGATACGCAGTATTTT. The encoded protein is CASSLEERDGTDTQYF.

This clonotype was detected many times. V and J are TRBV28 and TRBJ2-7; D possibly uses TRBD1 or TRBD2 (5 bases each). The CDR3 is 16 residues long. The V and J ends lost 5 bases and 1 base respectively, with 18 bases between them. Germline lookup yields CDR1 MDHEN and CDR2 SYDVKM. The DNA for the CDR3 is TGTGCCAGCAGTACCCAGAGGGGTGATCTTTCCTACGAGCAGTACTTC. Amino acid sequence: CASSTQRGDLSYEQYF.

The chain couples TRBV6-5 to TRBJ2-1; D might be TRBD2 (6 bases). This CDR3 has 16 amino acids. V dropped 0 bases and J dropped 7 bases, with 16 bases sitting between them. Germline lookup yields CDR1 MNHEY and CDR2 SVGAGI. The CDR3, as DNA: TGTGCCAGCAGTTACTCGAGGCTAGCGACGATAAATGAGCAGTTCTTC. Protein product: CASSYSRLATINEQFF.

Only a few counts were recorded for this clonotype. The chain combines TRBV9 with TRBJ2-1, with no clear D. The germline V gene has CDR1 SGDLS and CDR2 YYNGEE. V lost 0 bases to trimming and J lost 7 bases, with 11 bases between them. The CDR3 totals 14 residues. The CDR3 DNA reads TGTGCCAGCAGCGTAGGCGGTAGCTCGAATGAGCAGTTCTTC. It encodes CASSVGGSSNEQFF.

The chain recombines TRBV5-8 with TRBJ2-1; 7 positions match TRBD2. CDR1 SGHTS and CDR2 YDEGEE come from the germline V gene. The V gene end was trimmed by 4 bases and the J gene end by 16 bases; junction bases not matched to a gene: 8. The CDR3 totals 11 residues. For the CDR3, the DNA is TGTGCCAGCAGCCCAGCGGGGCCCCTTTTCTTC. Amino acid sequence: CASSPAGPLFF. Full variable domain (rest looked up from reference TRBV5-8 and TRBJ2-1): EAGVTQSPTHLIKTRGQQATLRCSPISGHTSVYWYQQALGLGLQFLLWYDEGEERNRGNFPPRFSGRQFPNYSSELNVNALELEDSALYLCASSPAGPLFFGPGTRLTVL.

J is TRBJ1-1 and V is TRBV9, with D unresolved. V lost 3 bases and J lost 1, with 13 bases in between. The CDR3 contains 15 residues. CDR1 is SGDLS, CDR2 YYNGEE, per germline. CDR3 bases: TGTGCCAGCAGCGCGGAGACAAGCTCGAACACTGAAGCTTTCTTT. It yields the protein CASSAETSSNTEAFF.

V usage is TRBV11-2 and J usage is TRBJ2-7, with D uncertain. CDR1 is SGHAT, CDR2 FQNNGV, per germline. V was cut by 2 bases and J by 0 bases, with 8 bases left in between. CDR3 length: 14 residues. The chain's CDR3 is CASSLFGSSYEQYF. DNA of the CDR3: TGTGCCAGCAGCTTATTCGGAAGCTCCTACGAGCAGTACTTC.

This clonotype was seen at least ten times. The chain couples TRBV5-1 to TRBJ2-7; TRBD1 aligns across 9 bases. Germline trimming cut 3 bases from V and 2 bases from J; bases unmatched to any gene: 3. The CDR3 has 14 amino acids. Per germline, CDR1 SGHRS and CDR2 YFSETQ. CDR3 region: CASSSTGGTYEQYF. CDR3 nucleotides: TGCGCCAGCAGCTCGACAGGGGGTACCTACGAGCAGTACTTC.

There are many counts of this clonotype. This chain links TRBV4-3 with TRBJ2-7; D might be TRBD2 (5 bases). Germline lookup yields CDR1 LGHNA and CDR2 YSLEER. The CDR3 totals 16 residues. V was shortened by 0 bases and J by 8 bases, with 20 bases between the two germline ends. The CDR3 reads CASSQDRSGIISQQYF. In DNA, the CDR3 is TGCGCCAGCAGCCAAGATCGATCGGGAATTATATCCCAGCAGTACTTC.

The chain joins TRBV20-1 to TRBJ2-7; 10 positions agree with TRBD2. Germline lookup yields CDR1 DFQATT and CDR2 SNEGSKA (reference sequence). This CDR3 region has 15 residues. Germline trimming cut 2 bases from V and 1 base from J; bases unmatched to any gene: 5. CDR3: CSARPGLADSYEQYF. In nucleotides, the CDR3 is TGCAGTGCTAGACCTGGACTAGCGGATTCCTACGAGCAGTACTTC.

V is TRBV29-1 and J is TRBJ1-3, with D possibly being TRBD1 (5 bases). This CDR3 is 14 amino acids long. Between the trimmed V and J ends, which lost 5 bases and 2 bases, there was a span of 13 bases. Germline V gene data show CDR1 as SQVTM and CDR2 as ANQGSEA. This CDR3 is CSVLREGAGNTIYF. For the CDR3, the DNA is TGCAGCGTTTTGAGGGAAGGGGCTGGAAACACCATATATTTT.

This clonotype occurred a few times. The chain has TRBV20-1 and TRBJ2-7; unclear D gene. The CDR3 spans 12 residues. CDR1 and CDR2 from the germline V gene are DFQATT and SNEGSKA (reference sequence). V was cut by 8 bases and J by 5 bases, with 16 bases left in between. The DNA of the CDR3 is TGCAGTTCAAACGGGCAGACCAACGAGCAGTACTTC. This sequence encodes CSSNGQTNEQYF.